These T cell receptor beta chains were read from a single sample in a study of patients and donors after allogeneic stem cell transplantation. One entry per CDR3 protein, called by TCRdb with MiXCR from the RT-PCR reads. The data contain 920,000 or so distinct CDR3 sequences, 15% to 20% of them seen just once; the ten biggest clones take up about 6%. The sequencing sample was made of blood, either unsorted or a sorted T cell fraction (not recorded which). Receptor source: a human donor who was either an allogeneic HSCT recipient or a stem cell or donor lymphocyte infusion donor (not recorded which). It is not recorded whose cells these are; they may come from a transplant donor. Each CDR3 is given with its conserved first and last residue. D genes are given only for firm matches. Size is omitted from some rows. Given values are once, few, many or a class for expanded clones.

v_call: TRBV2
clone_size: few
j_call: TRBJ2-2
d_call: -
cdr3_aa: CASSELGGANTGELFF
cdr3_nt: TGTGCCAGCAGTGAATTGGGGGGCGCGAACACCGGGGAGCTGTTTTTT

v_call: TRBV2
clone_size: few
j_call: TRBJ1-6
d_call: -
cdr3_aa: CASSETGVYNSPLHF
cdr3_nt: TGTGCCAGCAGTGAGACGGGTGTTTATAATTCACCCCTCCACTTT

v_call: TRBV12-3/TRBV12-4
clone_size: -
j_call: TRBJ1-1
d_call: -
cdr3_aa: CASSFRSDYPFF
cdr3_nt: TGTGCCAGCAGTTTTCGTTCGGACTACCCTTTCTTT

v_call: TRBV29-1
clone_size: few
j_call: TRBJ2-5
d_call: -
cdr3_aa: CSVEFGGVLQETQYF
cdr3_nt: TGCAGCGTTGAATTTGGCGGAGTCCTACAAGAGACCCAGTACTTC

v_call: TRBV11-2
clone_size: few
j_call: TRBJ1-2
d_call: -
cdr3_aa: CASTGPGYTF
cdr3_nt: TGTGCCAGCACTGGGCCGGGCTACACCTTC

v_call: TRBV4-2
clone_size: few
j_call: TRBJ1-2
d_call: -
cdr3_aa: CASSQDLRRAIYGYTF
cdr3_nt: TGTGCCAGCAGCCAAGATCTTCGCAGGGCCATCTATGGCTACACCTTC

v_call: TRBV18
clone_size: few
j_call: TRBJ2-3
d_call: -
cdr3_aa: CASSPPNPAGADTQYF
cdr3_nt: TGTGCCAGCTCACCACCGAACCCGGCAGGCGCAGATACGCAGTATTTT

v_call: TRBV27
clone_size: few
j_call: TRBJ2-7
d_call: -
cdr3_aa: CASSLKPAYEQYF
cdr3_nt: TGTGCCAGCAGTTTAAAACCGGCCTACGAGCAGTACTTC

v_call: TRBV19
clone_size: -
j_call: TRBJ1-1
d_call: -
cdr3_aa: CAIKDRYSKAFF
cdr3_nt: TGTGCCATTAAAGACAGATACTCTAAAGCTTTCTTT

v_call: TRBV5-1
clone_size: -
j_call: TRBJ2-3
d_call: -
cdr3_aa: CASSLVGVADTQYF
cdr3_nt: TGCGCCAGCAGCTTGGTCGGGGTGGCCGATACGCAGTATTTT

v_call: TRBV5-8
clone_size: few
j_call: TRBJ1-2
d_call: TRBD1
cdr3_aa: CASSDDRAPFYGYTF
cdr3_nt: TGTGCCAGCAGCGACGACAGGGCCCCCTTCTATGGCTACACCTTC

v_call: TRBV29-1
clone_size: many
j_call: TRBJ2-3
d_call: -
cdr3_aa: CSVEKGPTDTQYF
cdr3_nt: TGCAGCGTTGAAAAGGGGCCCACAGATACGCAGTATTTT

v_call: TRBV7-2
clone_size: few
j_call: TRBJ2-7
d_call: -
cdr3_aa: CASSLGGWTEIYEQYF
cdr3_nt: TGTGCCAGCAGCTTAGGAGGATGGACAGAAATTTACGAGCAGTACTTC

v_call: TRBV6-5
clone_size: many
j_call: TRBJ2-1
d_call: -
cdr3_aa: CASSYVPAAYNEQFF
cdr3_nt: TGTGCCAGCAGTTACGTGCCGGCAGCCTACAATGAGCAGTTCTTC

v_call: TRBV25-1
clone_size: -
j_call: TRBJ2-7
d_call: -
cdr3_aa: CASSDQGTYEQYF
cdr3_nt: TGTGCCAGCAGTGACCAGGGTACCTACGAGCAGTACTTC

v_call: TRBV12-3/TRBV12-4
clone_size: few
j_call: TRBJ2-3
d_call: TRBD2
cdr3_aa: CASSPSGGGDTQYF
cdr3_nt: TGTGCCAGCAGTCCGAGCGGGGGGGGAGATACGCAGTATTTT

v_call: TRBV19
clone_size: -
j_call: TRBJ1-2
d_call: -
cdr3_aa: CASSRGDGSNYGYTF
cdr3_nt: TGTGCCAGTAGCCGGGGGGACGGCTCAAACTATGGCTACACCTTC

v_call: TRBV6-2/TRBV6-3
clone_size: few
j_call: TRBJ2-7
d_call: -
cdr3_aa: CASSTRDRREQYF
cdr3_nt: TGTGCCAGCAGTACAAGAGATAGGCGGGAGCAGTACTTC

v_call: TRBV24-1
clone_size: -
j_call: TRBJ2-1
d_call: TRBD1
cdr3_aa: CATSDFRTGVNEQFF
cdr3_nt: TGTGCCACCAGTGATTTCAGGACAGGGGTCAATGAGCAGTTCTTC

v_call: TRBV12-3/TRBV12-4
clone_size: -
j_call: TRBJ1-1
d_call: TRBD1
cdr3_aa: CASSSRGVLRAEAFF
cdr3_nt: TGTGCCAGCAGTTCCAGGGGGGTTTTGAGGGCTGAAGCTTTCTTT

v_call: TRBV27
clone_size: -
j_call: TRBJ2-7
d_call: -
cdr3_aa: CASSLKSAGKGYEQYF
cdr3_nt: TGTGCCAGCAGTTTAAAGTCGGCGGGGAAGGGCTACGAGCAGTACTTC

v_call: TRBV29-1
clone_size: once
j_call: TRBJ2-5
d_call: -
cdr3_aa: CSVITGREETQYF
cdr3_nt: TGCAGCGTGATTACAGGGAGAGAAGAGACCCAGTACTTC

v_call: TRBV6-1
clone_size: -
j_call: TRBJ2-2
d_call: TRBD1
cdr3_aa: CASSPIQGPGELFF
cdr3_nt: TGTGCCAGCAGTCCAATACAGGGGCCCGGGGAGCTGTTTTTT

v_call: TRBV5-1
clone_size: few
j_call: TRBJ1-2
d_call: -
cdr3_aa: CASSPELNYGYTF
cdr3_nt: TGCGCCAGCAGCCCGGAACTTAACTATGGCTACACCTTC

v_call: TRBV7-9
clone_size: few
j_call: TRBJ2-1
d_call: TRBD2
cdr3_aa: CASSLPGLASEQFF
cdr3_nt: TGTGCCAGCAGCTTACCTGGACTAGCATCTGAGCAGTTCTTC

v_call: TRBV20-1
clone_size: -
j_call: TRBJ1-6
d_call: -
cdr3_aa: CSASERKLSPLHF
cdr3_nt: TGCAGTGCTAGCGAACGGAAACTTTCACCCCTCCACTTT

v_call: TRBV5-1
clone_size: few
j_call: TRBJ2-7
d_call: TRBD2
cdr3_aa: CASSLGSSGSKSYEQYF
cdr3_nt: TGCGCCAGCAGCTTGGGTTCTAGCGGGAGTAAATCCTACGAGCAGTACTTC

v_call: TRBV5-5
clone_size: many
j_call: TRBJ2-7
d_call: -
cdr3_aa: CASNLRHGTYEQYF
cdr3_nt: TGTGCCAGCAACCTGCGGCACGGAACCTACGAGCAGTACTTC

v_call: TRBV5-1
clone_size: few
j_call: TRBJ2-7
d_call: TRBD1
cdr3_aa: CASSFGTGGDEQYF
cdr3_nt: TGCGCCAGCAGCTTCGGGACAGGGGGGGACGAGCAGTACTTC

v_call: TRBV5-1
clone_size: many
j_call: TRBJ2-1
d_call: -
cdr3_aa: CASSPSHSSYNEQFF
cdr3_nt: TGCGCCAGCAGTCCCTCCCACAGCTCCTACAATGAGCAGTTCTTC

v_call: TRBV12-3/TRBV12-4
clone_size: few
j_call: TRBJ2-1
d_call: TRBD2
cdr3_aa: CASSSGLEDNEQFF
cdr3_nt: TGTGCCAGCAGTTCGGGACTAGAGGACAATGAGCAGTTCTTC

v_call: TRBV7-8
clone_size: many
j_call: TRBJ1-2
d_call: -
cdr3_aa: CASSLGRQGSDGYTF
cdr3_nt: TGTGCCAGCAGCTTAGGGCGGCAGGGAAGTGATGGCTACACCTTC

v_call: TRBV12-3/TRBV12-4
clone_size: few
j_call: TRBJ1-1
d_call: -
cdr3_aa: CASGFSLNTEAFF
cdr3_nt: TGTGCCAGCGGATTCTCTTTGAACACTGAAGCTTTCTTT

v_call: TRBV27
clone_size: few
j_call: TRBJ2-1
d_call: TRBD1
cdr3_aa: CASSYRDSEQFF
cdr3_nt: TGTGCCAGCAGTTACAGGGACAGTGAGCAGTTCTTC

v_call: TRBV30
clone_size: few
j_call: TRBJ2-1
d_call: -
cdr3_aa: CAWRQFNEQFF
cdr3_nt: TGTGCCTGGAGGCAATTCAATGAGCAGTTCTTC

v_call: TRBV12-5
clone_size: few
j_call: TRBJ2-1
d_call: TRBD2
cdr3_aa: CASGSGLAGGAYNEQFF
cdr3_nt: TGTGCTAGTGGTTCCGGACTAGCGGGAGGTGCCTACAATGAGCAGTTCTTC

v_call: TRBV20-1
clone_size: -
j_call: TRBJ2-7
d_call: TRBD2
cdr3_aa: CSARTSGRAGSEQYF
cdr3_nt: TGCAGTGCTAGAACTAGCGGGAGGGCCGGTTCCGAGCAGTACTTC

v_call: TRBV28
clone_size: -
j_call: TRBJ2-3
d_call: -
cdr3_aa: CASIPQGGRRSTDTQYF
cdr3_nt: TGTGCCAGCATCCCCCAGGGCGGCAGGCGGAGCACAGATACGCAGTATTTT

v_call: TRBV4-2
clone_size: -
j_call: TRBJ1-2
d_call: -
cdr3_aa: CASSQGDSNYGYTF
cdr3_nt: TGTGCCAGCAGCCAAGGGGATTCAAACTATGGCTACACCTTC

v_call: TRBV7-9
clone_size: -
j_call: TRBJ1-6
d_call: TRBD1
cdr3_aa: CASSGTVNSPLHF
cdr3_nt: TGTGCCAGCTCGGGGACAGTTAATTCACCCCTCCACTTT

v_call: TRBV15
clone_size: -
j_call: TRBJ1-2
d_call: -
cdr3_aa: CATSRVTDSGYTF
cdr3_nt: TGTGCCACCAGCAGAGTAACAGACAGCGGCTACACCTTC

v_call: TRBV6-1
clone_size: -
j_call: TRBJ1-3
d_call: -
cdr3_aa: CASSGTHGNTIYF
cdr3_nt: TGTGCCAGCAGCGGGACTCATGGAAACACCATATATTTT

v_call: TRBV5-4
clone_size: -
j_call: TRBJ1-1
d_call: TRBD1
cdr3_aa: CASSFGTAIAEAFF
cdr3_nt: TGTGCCAGCAGCTTTGGGACAGCAATCGCTGAAGCTTTCTTT

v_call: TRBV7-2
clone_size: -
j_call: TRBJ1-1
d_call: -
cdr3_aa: CASSSHGGGRTEAFF
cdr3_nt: TGTGCCAGCAGCTCCCACGGAGGGGGACGGACTGAAGCTTTCTTT

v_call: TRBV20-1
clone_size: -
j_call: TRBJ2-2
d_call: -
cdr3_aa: CSALGDGKTTGELFF
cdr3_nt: TGCAGTGCTTTGGGGGACGGGAAGACGACCGGGGAGCTGTTTTTT